One and the same sample provided the 13 T cell receptor beta chains below, sequenced in a study of blood T cell repertoires in COVID-19 (dated by TCRdb to between 2020 and 2021). Receptors were amplified or captured by the immunoSEQ multiplex PCR assay. TCRdb took over this immuneACCESS table, retaining in-frame rearrangements with V and J assigned. Such tables are incomplete; in checked studies, under half of the missing clones stem from an unresolved V gene, and the remainder is unexplained. A total of approximately 270,000 clones appear in this sample, 75% to 90% of them only once. The top ten constitute roughly 0.8% of the sample. The sequencing sample was made of peripheral blood. The receptors shown here come from a man younger than 45 with acute or convalescent COVID-19.

This clone was detected only once. The chain employs TRBV2 and TRBJ2-5; no definite D call. CDR1 is SNHLY, CDR2 FYNNEI, per germline. There are 11 residues in the CDR3. V gave up 4 bases and J gave up 7 bases, with 7 bases separating them. This chain's CDR3 is CASSGPGTQYF. In DNA, the CDR3 is TGTGCCAGCAGTGGTCCGGGGACCCAGTACTTC.

This sequence joins TRBV5-4 and TRBJ1-2; no definite D call. The CDR3 sequence is 14 residues long. The V end was cut by 3 bases, the J end by 1 base, with 10 bases between. Germline V lookup: CDR1 SGHNT, CDR2 YYREEE (reference sequence). CDR3 in DNA: TGTGCCAGCAGCTCGGGAGTGGATAACTATGGCTACACCTTC. This codes for CASSSGVDNYGYTF.

The chain couples TRBV6-5 to TRBJ1-1, with TRBD1 as a possible D gene (5 bases). The CDR3 runs 14 residues. Germline-derived CDR1 and CDR2 are MNHEY and SVGAGI. V was shortened by 7 bases and J by 7 bases, with 19 bases between the two germline ends. CDR3 DNA sequence: TGTGCCAGCACCTTTCTCCGGGGGGAGGATGAAGCTTTCTTT. This translates into CASTFLRGEDEAFF.

This clone appeared once. This chain links TRBV28 with TRBJ1-5; D gene ambiguous. The germline CDR1 and CDR2 sequences are MDHEN and SYDVKM. Trimming shortened V by 5 bases and J by 7 bases, and 15 bases separated the two germline ends. The CDR3 is 14 amino acids. The CDR3 DNA is TGTGCCAGCAGTCCCCCGCGGGAGCACCAGCCCCAGCATTTT. Amino acids: CASSPPREHQPQHF.

The CDR3 loop is CASSADNRSKAFF. CDR3 bases: TGTGCCAGCAGCGCGGACAATCGAAGCAAAGCTTTCTTT. The chain is built from TRBV7-2 and TRBJ1-1; D may be TRBD1 (5 bases). The CDR3 has 13 residues. Trimming stripped 5 bases from V and 9 bases from J, with 16 bases between. CDR1 is SGHTA and CDR2 is FQGNSA in the germline V gene.

As for this clone: The identical CDR3 is also encoded by other nucleotide sequences in the sample. V and J are TRBV6-5 and TRBJ1-1; TRBD1 aligns across 8 bases. Germline V CDR1 and CDR2: MNHEY, SVGAGI. This CDR3 comprises 14 residues. Unmatched junction bases numbered 5, after V lost 6 bases and J lost 2 bases. The CDR3 DNA sequence: TGTGCCAGCAGCCCGGGACAGGCTAACACTGAAGCTTTCTTT. Translated: CASSPGQANTEAFF.

The chain has TRBV5-4 and TRBJ2-1; 9 bases match TRBD2. Trimming at V came to 1 base and at J to 6 bases, leaving 8 bases not matched to a gene. Looked up from germline, CDR1 is SGHNT and CDR2 is YYREEE (reference sequence). This CDR3 is 16 amino acids long. For the CDR3, the DNA is TGTGCCAGCAGCTTGCGGCGGACTAGCGCGAGCAATGAGCAGTTCTTC. Translation gives CASSLRRTSASNEQFF.

V is TRBV5-1 and J is TRBJ2-5; D is undetermined. V lost 0 bases, J lost 3 bases, and 15 bases lay in between. This CDR3 has 16 residues. Germline V lookup: CDR1 SGHRS, CDR2 YFSETQ. CDR3: CASSLGPGPMEETQYF. The CDR3, as DNA: TGCGCCAGCAGCTTGGGCCCAGGCCCCATGGAAGAGACCCAGTACTTC. The full variable domain, rest sourced from reference TRBV5-1 and TRBJ2-5, is KAGVTQTPRYLIKTRGQQVTLSCSPISGHRSVSWYQQTPGQGLQFLFEYFSETQRNKGNFPGRFSGRQFSNSRSEMNVSTLELGDSALYLCASSLGPGPMEETQYFGPGTRLLVL.

The chain uses TRBV28 and TRBJ1-6; TRBD1 might be the D (5 bases). There are 14 residues in the CDR3. The V and J ends lost 8 bases and 5 bases respectively, with 13 bases between them. Germline CDR1 is MDHEN and CDR2 is SYDVKM. CDR3 sequence (DNA): TGTGCCAGCGGCCAGCAGGGTAATAATTCACCCCTCCACTTT. Its protein product is CASGQQGNNSPLHF. The whole variable domain, filled in from reference TRBV28 and TRBJ1-6, reads DVKVTQSSRYLVKRTGEKVFLECVQDMDHENMFWYRQDPGLGLRLIYFSYDVKMKEKGDIPEGYSVSREKKERFSLILESASTNQTSMYLCASGQQGNNSPLHFGNGTRLTVT.

This clone was found once. The chain links TRBV9 to TRBJ2-7; D uncertain. Germline CDR1 SGDLS, CDR2 YYNGEE. The CDR3 is made up of 15 amino acids. V was trimmed by 0 bases and J by 1 base, leaving 11 bases between them. The CDR3 sequence: CASSVGAHSSYEQYF. In nucleotides, the CDR3 is TGTGCCAGCAGCGTAGGGGCTCACTCTTCCTACGAGCAGTACTTC.

The V and J genes are TRBV7-8 and TRBJ2-3; tentative D call: TRBD2 (7 bases). V shed 3 bases and J shed 0 bases, with 16 bases lying between them. Per the germline V gene, CDR1 is SGHVS and CDR2 is FQNEAQ. This CDR3 has 17 residues. The CDR3 reads CASSFPLGGGSTDTQYF. CDR3 in DNA: TGTGCCAGCAGCTTCCCCCTAGGGGGGGGTAGCACAGATACGCAGTATTTT.

The V gene is TRBV5-4, the J gene TRBJ1-2; D is perhaps TRBD1 (5 bases). The V and J ends lost 4 bases and 3 bases respectively, with 13 bases between them. CDR1 and CDR2 (germline): SGHNT, YYREEE (reference sequence). This CDR3 comprises 14 residues. The CDR3, as DNA: TGTGCCAGCAGCCCACTGCAGGGTTACTATGGCTACACCTTC. Its translation is CASSPLQGYYGYTF.

This clone was found a few times. This chain joins TRBV19 and TRBJ2-7, with 9 bases identical to TRBD1. Per germline, CDR1 LNHDA and CDR2 SQIVND (reference sequence). J gave up 5 bases and V 5 bases, and 10 bases lay outside the gene matches. The CDR3 is 15 residues long. The CDR3 loop is CASSVTGTGFNEQYF. The CDR3 DNA reads TGTGCCAGTAGTGTCACCGGGACAGGGTTCAACGAGCAGTACTTC.